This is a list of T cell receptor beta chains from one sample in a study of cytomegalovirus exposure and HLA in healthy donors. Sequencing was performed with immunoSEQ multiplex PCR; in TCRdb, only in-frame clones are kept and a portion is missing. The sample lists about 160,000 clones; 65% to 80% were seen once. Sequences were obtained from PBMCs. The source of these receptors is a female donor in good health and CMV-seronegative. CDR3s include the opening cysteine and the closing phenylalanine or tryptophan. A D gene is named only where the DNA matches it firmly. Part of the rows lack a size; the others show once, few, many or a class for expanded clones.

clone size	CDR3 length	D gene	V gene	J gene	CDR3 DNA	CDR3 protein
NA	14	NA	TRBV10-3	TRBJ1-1	TGTGCCATCAGTGAGTCGGGCGGGGGAGCTGAAGCTTTCTTT	CAISESGGGAEAFF
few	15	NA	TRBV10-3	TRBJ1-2	TGTGCCATCAGCGGTGGGGGCTGGGTTAACTATGGCTACACCTTC	CAISGGGWVNYGYTF
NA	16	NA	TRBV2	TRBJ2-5	TGTGCCAGCAGTGAGTTTTGGCGGGGGCCGGAGGAGACCCAGTACTTC	CASSEFWRGPEETQYF
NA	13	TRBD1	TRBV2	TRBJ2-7	TGTGCCAGCAGCTCCGGGACAGGCTACGAGCAGTACTTC	CASSSGTGYEQYF
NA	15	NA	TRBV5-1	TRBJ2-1	TGCGCCAGCAGCTCGCCGGGGGGCCTCTACAATGAGCAGTTCTTC	CASSSPGGLYNEQFF
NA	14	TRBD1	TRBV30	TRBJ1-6	TGTGCCCAACAAACCGGGACAGGGGCTTCACCCCTCCACTTT	CAQQTGTGASPLHF
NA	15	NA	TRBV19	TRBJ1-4	TGTGCCAGTAGTAGCATACAGGGTTTTAATGAAAAACTGTTTTTT	CASSSIQGFNEKLFF
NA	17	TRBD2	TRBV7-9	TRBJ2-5	TGTTCCAGCAGCCTCCGGACTAGCGGGACCGCACAAGAGACCCAGTACTTC	CSSSLRTSGTAQETQYF
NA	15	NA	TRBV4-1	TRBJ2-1	TGCGCCAGCAGCCAACCGGGTACACCCTACAATGAGCAGTTCTTC	CASSQPGTPYNEQFF
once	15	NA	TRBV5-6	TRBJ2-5	TGTGCCAGCAGCTTGGGATGGACAGTGCAAGAGACCCAGTACTTC	CASSLGWTVQETQYF
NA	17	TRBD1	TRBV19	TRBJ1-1	TGTGCCAGTAGTGCCTGGGACAGAATTATCATGAACACTGAAGCTTTCTTT	CASSAWDRIIMNTEAFF
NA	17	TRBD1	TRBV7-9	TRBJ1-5	TGTGCCAGCAGCCCCGGGACAGGGGCCGCGAGCAATCAGCCCCAGCATTTT	CASSPGTGAASNQPQHF
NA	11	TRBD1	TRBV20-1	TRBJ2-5	TGCAGTACTACAGGGGGAGAGACCCAGTACTTC	CSTTGGETQYF
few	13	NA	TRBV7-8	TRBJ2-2	TGTGCCAGCAGCTTAGCCGGGGCCGGGGAGCTGTTTTTT	CASSLAGAGELFF
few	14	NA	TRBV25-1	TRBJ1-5	TGTGCCAGCAGTGAGCGTCAGGGTAATCAGCCCCAGCATTTT	CASSERQGNQPQHF
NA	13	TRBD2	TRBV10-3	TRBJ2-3	TGTGCCACAGTAGCGGGAGGGGCAGATACGCAGTATTTT	CATVAGGADTQYF
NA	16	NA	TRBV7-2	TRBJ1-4	TGTGCCAGCAGCCCCCGGAGATTAGCAACTAATGAAAAACTGTTTTTT	CASSPRRLATNEKLFF
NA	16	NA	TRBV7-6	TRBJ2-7	TGTGCCAGCAGCTTAGCCCCCTTGGCAGGGGCGGACGAGCAGTACTTC	CASSLAPLAGADEQYF
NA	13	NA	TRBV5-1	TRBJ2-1	TGCGCCAGCAGCCCTCCCGGGTCCAATGAGCAGTTCTTC	CASSPPGSNEQFF
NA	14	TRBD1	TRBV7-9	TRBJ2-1	TGTGCCAGCGGCGGACAGGAGGCCTACAATGAGCAGTTCTTC	CASGGQEAYNEQFF
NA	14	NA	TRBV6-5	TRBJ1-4	TGTGCCAGCAGTTCTCCGGGAGGGGCCCAAAAACTGTTTTTT	CASSSPGGAQKLFF
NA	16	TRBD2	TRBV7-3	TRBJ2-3	TGTGCCAGCAGCTTATCGGTGGCGGGAGTGTTCGATACGCAGTATTTT	CASSLSVAGVFDTQYF
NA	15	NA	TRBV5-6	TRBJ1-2	TGTGCCAGCAGGTCCGTGGGGGGATCGGGCTATGGCTACACCTTC	CASRSVGGSGYGYTF
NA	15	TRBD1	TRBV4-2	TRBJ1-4	TGTGCCAGCAGCCAAGGGACAGGGAATGAGGAAAAACTGTTTTTT	CASSQGTGNEEKLFF
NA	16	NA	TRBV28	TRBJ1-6	TGTGCCACTTCGACAGCCCCGATCTCCTATAATTCACCCCTCCACTTT	CATSTAPISYNSPLHF
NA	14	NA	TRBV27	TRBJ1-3	TGTGCCAGCAGTTTAGCCAGGGCTGGAAACACCATATATTTT	CASSLARAGNTIYF
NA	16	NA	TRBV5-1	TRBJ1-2	TGCGCCAGCAGCTTGGTAGGGGGATCAGGGGAGCATGGCTACACCTTC	CASSLVGGSGEHGYTF
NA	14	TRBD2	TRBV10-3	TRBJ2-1	TGTGCCATCACCGGGACTAGCGGAGGGGGGGAGCAGTTCTTC	CAITGTSGGGEQFF
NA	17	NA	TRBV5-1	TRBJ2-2	TGCGCCAGCAGCCTCCTGGGCGGGCGGGAAAACACCGGGGAGCTGTTTTTT	CASSLLGGRENTGELFF
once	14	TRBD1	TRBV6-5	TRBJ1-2	TGTGCCAGCAGTTGGACAGGGTCTGGCTATGGCTACACCTTC	CASSWTGSGYGYTF
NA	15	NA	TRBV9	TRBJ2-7	TGTGCCAGCAGCGTAGGGCAGGGGGGCACCTACGAGCAGTACTTC	CASSVGQGGTYEQYF
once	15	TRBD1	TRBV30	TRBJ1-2	TGTGCCTGGAGTGTAGTAGGGACAGGGGGCGATGGCTACACCTTC	CAWSVVGTGGDGYTF
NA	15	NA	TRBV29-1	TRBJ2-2	TGCAGCGTTCGAGCAACAGGGTATGACACCGGGGAGCTGTTTTTT	CSVRATGYDTGELFF
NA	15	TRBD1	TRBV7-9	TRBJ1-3	TGTGCCAGCAGCTCGGGGACAGGGACTGGAAACACCATATATTTT	CASSSGTGTGNTIYF
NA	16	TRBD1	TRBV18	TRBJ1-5	TGTGCCAGCTCACCTTCGACAGGGGGAAGCAATCAGCCCCAGCATTTT	CASSPSTGGSNQPQHF
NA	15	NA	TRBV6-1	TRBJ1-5	TGTGCCAGCAGTGACCGACAGTCCAGGAATCAGCCCCAGCATTTT	CASSDRQSRNQPQHF
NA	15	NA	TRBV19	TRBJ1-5	TGTGCCAGTAGTATTTACGGGGATAGCAATCAGCCCCAGCATTTT	CASSIYGDSNQPQHF
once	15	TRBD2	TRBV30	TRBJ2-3	TGTGCCTGGAAGACTAGCGGGGGGGCAATAGGTACGCAGTATTTT	CAWKTSGGAIGTQYF
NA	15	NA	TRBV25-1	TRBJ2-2	TGTGCCAGCAGTGACCGCAGGGAAGTCACCGGGGAGCTGTTTTTT	CASSDRREVTGELFF
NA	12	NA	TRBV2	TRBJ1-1	TGTGCCAGCAAGAGTTACGACACTGAAGCTTTCTTT	CASKSYDTEAFF
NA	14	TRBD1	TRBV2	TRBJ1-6	TGTGCCAGCAATCCCCTAACAGGGGAATCACCCCTCCACTTT	CASNPLTGESPLHF
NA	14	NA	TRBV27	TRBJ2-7	TGTGCCAGCAAGTCCGAGACAGCACACTACGAGCAGTACTTC	CASKSETAHYEQYF
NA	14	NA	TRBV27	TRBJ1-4	TGTGCCAGCAGTTGGGGCGGGGGGAATGAAAAACTGTTTTTT	CASSWGGGNEKLFF
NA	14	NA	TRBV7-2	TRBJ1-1	TGTGCCAGCAGCTTACCCAACATAAACACTGAAGCTTTCTTT	CASSLPNINTEAFF
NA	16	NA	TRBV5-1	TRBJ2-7	TGCGCCAGCAGCTTGGATCGCGCACAGGTAACCGACGAGCAGTACTTC	CASSLDRAQVTDEQYF
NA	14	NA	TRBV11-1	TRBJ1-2	TGTGCCAGCAGCATTAAATTTCAGAACTATGGCTACACCTTC	CASSIKFQNYGYTF
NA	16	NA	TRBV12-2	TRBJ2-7	TGTGCAAGTCGCTTAGCCGGCAGGATCGCATCCTATGAGCAGTACTTC	CASRLAGRIASYEQYF